This entry concerns a single TCR beta chain. Antigen: not known. This entry belongs to a study of cytomegalovirus exposure and HLA in healthy donors. Study information: Per a later analysis, the 666 first-cohort and 120 or so validation repertoires shared one platform.

Whole-study results and caveats: It was confirmed in vitro that a few of the CMV-associated chains were specific for CMV antigens. The tendency of first-cohort TCR clusters to co-occur in the 110 or so validation repertoires emerged from a later analysis. The listing of 150 to 200 TCR beta chains classed them as cytomegalovirus-associated.

Data came from immunoSEQ multiplex PCR; TCRdb stores just in-frame clones and leaves some out. The data show more than 90,000 clones, approximately 85% seen once. The V end was cut by 5 bases, the J end by 2 bases, with 18 bases between. Per germline, CDR1 SGHVS and CDR2 FQNEAQ. There are 16 residues in the CDR3. Sequencing was carried out using PBMCs. The rearrangement uses TRBV7-8 and TRBJ1-1, with D possibly TRBD1 on 5 matching bases. This TCR came from a man aged 18 to 29 in good health and CMV-seronegative. The CDR3 sequence is CASSRLVQGVNTEAFF. The CDR3 DNA reads as TGTGCCAGCAGCCGATTGGTCCAAGGGGTAAACACTGAAGCTTTCTTT.